A single sample is the source of the 30 T cell receptor beta chains below, sequenced in a study of cytomegalovirus exposure and HLA in healthy donors. Profiled with immunoSEQ multiplex PCR; TCRdb holds only in-frame clones, not every one. The sample yields approximately 230,000 clones, about 88% seen once. What was sequenced was PBMCs. The receptors here all came from a man aged 18-30 years in good health and CMV-seropositive.

The J gene is TRBJ2-1, the V gene TRBV5-1; the D is unclear. CDR1 SGHRS and CDR2 YFSETQ come from the germline V gene. The CDR3 is made up of 13 amino acids. The V end lost 3 bases, the J end lost 10 bases, and 14 bases lay between the germline ends. CDR3 sequence: CASSSDGIWEQFF. Here the CDR3 DNA reads TGCGCCAGCAGCTCGGACGGAATATGGGAGCAGTTCTTC.

This clone was seen a single time. The chain recombines TRBV7-2 with TRBJ2-5; TRBD2 aligns across 16 bases. Trimming at V came to 7 bases and at J to 5 bases, leaving 10 bases not matched to a gene. The germline gives CDR1 SGHTA, CDR2 FQGNSA. CDR3 length equals 17 residues. This CDR3 is CASTRGLAGGASETQYF. For the CDR3, the DNA is TGTGCCAGCACCAGGGGACTAGCGGGAGGGGCTAGCGAGACCCAGTACTTC. Drawing the rest from reference TRBV7-2 and TRBJ2-5, the complete variable domain is GAGVSQSPSNKVTEKGKDVELRCDPISGHTALYWYRQSLGQGLEFLIYFQGNSAPDKSGLPSDRFSAERTGGSVSTLTIQRTQQEDSAVYLCASTRGLAGGASETQYFGPGTRLLVL.

As for this clone: This sample includes further DNA sequences coding for the same CDR3. The chain's CDR3 is CASSPGTVYGYTF. The CDR3 DNA follows: TGTGCCAGCAGCCCCGGGACAGTGTATGGCTACACCTTC. This sequence joins TRBV11-2 and TRBJ1-2, with 7 nucleotides matching TRBD1. Trimming cost V 5 bases and J 5 bases; bases outside gene matches: 5. This CDR3 is 13 amino acids long. Germline V lookup: CDR1 SGHAT, CDR2 FQNNGV.

The V call is TRBV7-2, the J call TRBJ2-4; unclear D gene. The CDR3 length is 12 residues. V was cut by 5 bases and J by 3 bases, with 5 bases left in between. Germline V gene sequence: CDR1 SGHTA, CDR2 FQGNSA. The CDR3 region is CASSRHKNIQYF. CDR3 bases: TGTGCCAGCAGCCGCCACAAAAACATTCAGTACTTC.

V gene TRBV10-3 combines with J gene TRBJ1-5; unclear D gene. Germline V gene lookup returns CDR1 ENHRY and CDR2 SYGVKD. The CDR3 has 13 residues. V was trimmed by 2 bases and J by 4 bases, leaving 6 bases between them. The CDR3 sequence is CAISEGDNQPQHF. The CDR3, as DNA: TGTGCCATCAGTGAGGGGGATAATCAGCCCCAGCATTTT.

The chain uses TRBV5-6 and TRBJ2-7; D is unclear. The germline V gene encodes CDR1 SGHDT and CDR2 YYEEEE. The V and J ends lost 2 bases and 5 bases respectively, with 17 bases between them. The length of the CDR3 is 15 residues. CDR3 amino acids: CASSFGEYYVHEQYF. CDR3 in DNA: TGTGCCAGCAGCTTTGGGGAATACTACGTCCACGAGCAGTACTTC. Looking up the rest from reference TRBV5-6 and TRBJ2-7 gives the full variable domain: DAGVTQSPTHLIKTRGQQVTLRCSPKSGHDTVSWYQQALGQGPQFIFQYYEEEERQRGNFPDRFSGHQFPNYSSELNVNALLLGDSALYLCASSFGEYYVHEQYFGPGTRLTVT.

The V gene is TRBV27, the J gene TRBJ2-5, with a tentative D call TRBD1 (6 bases). CDR3 length equals 15 residues. The germline V and J ends were trimmed by 8 bases and 4 bases, with 20 bases remaining between them. The germline CDR1 and CDR2 sequences are MNHEY and SMNVEV (reference sequence). The CDR3 nucleotides are TGTGCCAGCCGAAACCAAGGACAGCTCGTAGAGACCCAGTACTTC. This sequence encodes CASRNQGQLVETQYF.

About this clone: Different DNA sequences within this sample yield the same CDR3. The rearrangement uses TRBV28 and TRBJ2-3; D remains ambiguous. The CDR3 runs to 14 residues. V was cut by 4 bases and J by 2 bases, with 10 bases left in between. Germline CDR1 MDHEN, CDR2 SYDVKM. The CDR3 region has the DNA TGTGCCAGCAGTTCCTCGGGTAACACAGATACGCAGTATTTT. It is translated as CASSSSGNTDTQYF.

This chain joins TRBV7-3 and TRBJ2-3; no firm D call. The CDR3 sequence is 13 residues long. Trimming took 5 bases from V and 3 from J, leaving 9 bases between them. Germline CDR1 SGHTA, CDR2 FQGTGA. CDR3 nucleotide sequence: TGTGCCAGCAGCCCCCTGGAGACAGATACGCAGTATTTT. It yields the protein CASSPLETDTQYF.

J is TRBJ1-3 and V is TRBV5-1, with D possibly TRBD1 on 5 matching bases. From germline, CDR1 is SGHRS and CDR2 YFSETQ. This CDR3 is built from 13 residues. Trimming removed 0 bases from V and 4 bases from J, with 5 bases in between. The CDR3 DNA follows: TGCGCCAGCAGCTTGGAGGGGGGAAACACCATATATTTT. Its translation: CASSLEGGNTIYF.

This chain links TRBV27 with TRBJ2-5; no definite D call. The V gene's germline CDR1 is MNHEY and CDR2 SMNVEV (reference sequence). CDR3 size: 13 residues. V dropped 4 bases and J dropped 0 bases, with 6 bases sitting between them. CDR3 amino acids: CASSWQNQETQYF. CDR3 DNA: TGTGCCAGCAGTTGGCAGAACCAAGAGACCCAGTACTTC.

The genes are TRBV5-1 and TRBJ2-1; D is unclear. CDR1 is SGHRS, CDR2 YFSETQ, per germline. V lost 5 bases, J lost 0 bases, and 9 bases lay in between. This CDR3 is 14 amino acids long. This CDR3 is CASRPASSYNEQFF. CDR3 DNA: TGCGCCAGCAGACCGGCCAGCTCCTACAATGAGCAGTTCTTC.

The V and J genes are TRBV6-5 and TRBJ1-5, with 7 positions matching TRBD1. CDR3 length equals 14 residues. CDR1 and CDR2 from the germline V gene are MNHEY and SVGAGI. After removal of 6 bases from V and 2 bases from J, the junction contained 4 bases not matched to a gene. CDR3 amino acids: CASSPDRGNQPQHF. DNA for the CDR3: TGTGCCAGCAGCCCTGACAGGGGCAATCAGCCCCAGCATTTT.

The CDR3 DNA reads TGTGCCAGCAGACCCGCCGCAGCCCACGAGGAGACCCAGTACTTC. Translated: CASRPAAAHEETQYF. The chain uses TRBV6-1 and TRBJ2-5; D gene unclear. The CDR3 is made up of 15 amino acids. Germline V lookup: CDR1 MNHNS, CDR2 SASEGT. Trimming took 6 bases from V and 5 from J, leaving 19 bases between them.

On this clone itself: Other DNA sequences in the sample encode the same CDR3. The rearrangement uses TRBV19 and TRBJ2-7, with a tentative D call TRBD2 (5 bases). The V and J ends lost 3 bases and 1 base respectively, with 7 bases between them. The CDR3 has 13 residues. Germline V gives CDR1 LNHDA, CDR2 SQIVND (reference sequence). The CDR3 coding sequence is TGTGCCAGTAGTATCGGCGGGTCCTACGAGCAGTACTTC. This encodes CASSIGGSYEQYF.

The chain is built from TRBV18 and TRBJ2-2, with 10 bases identical to TRBD2. Per the germline V gene, CDR1 is KGHSH and CDR2 is LQKENI. Unmatched junction bases numbered 1, after V lost 0 bases and J lost 6 bases. There are 15 residues in the CDR3. The CDR3, as DNA: TGTGCCAGCTCACCACCGGGACTAGCGCCCGGGGAGCTGTTTTTT. It is translated as CASSPPGLAPGELFF.

As regards this clone: This could be a read error, since a much larger clone is one nucleotide away. J is TRBJ1-5 and V is TRBV5-4; D is ambiguous. The V end lost 4 bases, the J end lost 0 bases, and 11 bases lay between the germline ends. The germline gives CDR1 SGHNT, CDR2 YYREEE (reference sequence). The CDR3 contains 15 residues. The chain's CDR3 is CASSMDGYSNQPQHF. CDR3 coding DNA: TGTGCCAGCAGCATGGACGGATATAGCAATCAGCCCCAGCATTTT. Full variable domain (remainder filled in from reference TRBV5-4 and TRBJ1-5): ETGVTQSPTHLIKTRGQQVTLRCSSQSGHNTVSWYQQALGQGPQFIFQYYREEENGRGNFPPRFSGLQFPNYSSELNVNALELDDSALYLCASSMDGYSNQPQHFGDGTRLSIL.

V is TRBV5-1 and J is TRBJ1-2; D gene unclear. CDR1 SGHRS and CDR2 YFSETQ come from the germline V gene. V lost 4 bases to trimming and J lost 11 bases, with 12 bases between them. This CDR3 contains 11 residues. Here the CDR3 DNA reads TGCGCCAGCAGCCCGGACGTGGAGTACACCTTC. Amino acids: CASSPDVEYTF. Using reference TRBV5-1 and TRBJ1-2 for the parts outside the CDR3, the full variable domain is KAGVTQTPRYLIKTRGQQVTLSCSPISGHRSVSWYQQTPGQGLQFLFEYFSETQRNKGNFPGRFSGRQFSNSRSEMNVSTLELGDSALYLCASSPDVEYTFGSGTRLTVV.

This rearrangement joins TRBV19 to TRBJ2-1; TRBD2 might be the D (5 bases). Germline V CDR1 and CDR2: LNHDA, SQIVND (reference sequence). The CDR3 has 12 residues. Trimming left V 10 bases short and J 5 bases short, with 12 bases between. The CDR3 DNA sequence: TGTGCCACCTCGGGGTACCACAATGAGCAGTTCTTC. Translated: CATSGYHNEQFF. The complete variable domain, with remaining parts taken from reference TRBV19 and TRBJ2-1, reads DGGITQSPKYLFRKEGQNVTLSCEQNLNHDAMYWYRQDPGQGLRLIYYSQIVNDFQKGDIAEGYSVSREKKESFPLTVTSAQKNPTAFYLCATSGYHNEQFFGPGTRLTVL.

The rearrangement links TRBV5-1 to TRBJ1-2; D gene uncertain. Per germline, CDR1 SGHRS and CDR2 YFSETQ. The CDR3 totals 14 residues. Trimming shortened V by 7 bases and J by 1 base, and 14 bases separated the two germline ends. The CDR3 is CASCVLGCNYGYTF. CDR3 nucleotides: TGCGCCAGCTGTGTCTTAGGGTGTAACTATGGCTACACCTTC.

The CDR3 region has the DNA TGTGCCAGCAGCGTAGGGTCTGTGGACAGGGGGGAGACCCAGTACTTC. Encoded protein: CASSVGSVDRGETQYF. The chain links TRBV9 to TRBJ2-5; TRBD1 agrees at 10 bases. V was pared by 0 bases and J by 5 bases, with 7 bases of the junction left unmatched. There are 16 residues in the CDR3. Germline CDR1 and CDR2: SGDLS and YYNGEE.

The V and J genes are TRBV5-1 and TRBJ1-1; a possible D gene is TRBD1 (5 bases). Germline V gene data show CDR1 as SGHRS and CDR2 as YFSETQ. The CDR3 loop spans 14 amino acids. Trimming shortened V by 2 bases and J by 5 bases, and 13 bases separated the two germline ends. The CDR3 sequence: CASSFGGMGTEAFF. In nucleotides, the CDR3 is TGCGCCAGCAGCTTCGGGGGAATGGGAACTGAAGCTTTCTTT.

The V and J genes are TRBV27 and TRBJ1-2, with 9 nucleotides matching TRBD1. There are 15 residues in the CDR3. Trimming took 3 bases from V and 4 from J; bases not matched to a gene: 6. The germline V gene has CDR1 MNHEY and CDR2 SMNVEV (reference sequence). The CDR3 loop is CASSLVGTGTYGYTF. CDR3 DNA: TGTGCCAGCAGTTTGGTAGGGACAGGGACCTATGGCTACACCTTC.

This clone was counted a single time. The chain combines TRBV9 with TRBJ2-7, with 8 bases identical to TRBD2. Trimming cost V 2 bases and J 3 bases; bases outside gene matches: 10. Germline V gene lookup returns CDR1 SGDLS and CDR2 YYNGEE. This CDR3 spans 16 amino acids. CDR3 protein: CASSVSVSGKDYEQYF. CDR3 sequence (DNA): TGTGCCAGCAGCGTGTCGGTTAGCGGGAAGGACTACGAGCAGTACTTC.

This clone was seen once. J is TRBJ2-1 and V is TRBV4-2; D unresolved. Germline CDR1 LGHNA, CDR2 YNFKEQ. The CDR3 sequence is 13 residues long. V was shortened by 7 bases and J by 2 bases, with 9 bases between the two germline ends. The CDR3, as DNA: TGTGCCAGCACCCGTGGCGCCTACAATGAGCAGTTCTTC. Amino acid sequence: CASTRGAYNEQFF.

V usage is TRBV7-9 and J usage is TRBJ2-1; the D is unclear. Germline V lookup: CDR1 SEHNR, CDR2 FQNEAQ (reference sequence). Trimming removed 2 bases from V and 5 bases from J, with 13 bases in between. The CDR3 loop spans 15 amino acids. CDR3 sequence reads: CASSLFLGNHNEQFF. The CDR3 coding sequence is TGTGCCAGCAGCTTATTTTTGGGAAACCACAATGAGCAGTTCTTC.

The chain carries TRBV7-2 and TRBJ2-2, with D possibly being TRBD2 (6 bases). From germline, CDR1 is SGHTA and CDR2 FQGNSA. CDR3 length: 17 residues. V lost 2 bases to trimming and J lost 1 base, with 14 bases between them. CDR3 protein: CASSLRLGNLNTGELFF. CDR3 bases: TGTGCCAGCAGCTTAAGACTAGGGAACTTGAACACCGGGGAGCTGTTTTTT. The entire variable domain, with the rest obtained from reference TRBV7-2 and TRBJ2-2, is as follows: GAGVSQSPSNKVTEKGKDVELRCDPISGHTALYWYRQSLGQGLEFLIYFQGNSAPDKSGLPSDRFSAERTGGSVSTLTIQRTQQEDSAVYLCASSLRLGNLNTGELFFGEGSRLTVL.

This chain joins TRBV5-4 and TRBJ2-7; possible D gene TRBD1, 6 bases. Trimming took off 4 bases at V and 4 bases at J, with 9 bases between the two ends. The CDR3 totals 12 residues. Germline V gene lookup returns CDR1 SGHNT and CDR2 YYREEE (reference sequence). Written as DNA, the CDR3 is TGTGCCAGCAGCCAGGACAGTTACGAGCAGTACTTC. It translates to CASSQDSYEQYF.

This chain joins TRBV28 and TRBJ1-2, with 9 bases lining up with TRBD1. The germline V gene has CDR1 MDHEN and CDR2 SYDVKM. The CDR3 length is 17 residues. The J segment lost 2 bases and the V segment lost 6 bases, leaving 13 bases of the junction unmatched. The CDR3 region has the DNA TGTGCCAGCAGATCTAGACAGGGGGTCCGCGACAACTATGGCTACACCTTC. Residues: CASRSRQGVRDNYGYTF.

The V and J genes are TRBV5-6 and TRBJ2-3, with D maybe TRBD2 (5 bases). CDR1 SGHDT and CDR2 YYEEEE come from the germline V gene. Trimming pared 1 base from V and 2 bases from J, leaving 14 bases between. The CDR3 loop spans 16 amino acids. The CDR3 loop reads CASSLMESGNTDTQYF. The CDR3 nucleotides read TGTGCCAGCAGCTTGATGGAGTCCGGGAACACAGATACGCAGTATTTT.